Below are 20 T cell receptor beta chains sequenced from a single sample in a study of blood T cell repertoires in COVID-19. Here immunoSEQ multiplex PCR was the method, and the copy in TCRdb shows in-frame clones only, minus some. The data contain fewer than 350,000 clones, approximately 85% of them singletons. Sequenced sample: PBMCs or T cells enriched from blood (not recorded which). Receptor source: a man aged 30 to 45 who had recovered from COVID-19.

The chain combines TRBV27 with TRBJ1-1; maybe TRBD1 (5 bases). CDR1 MNHEY and CDR2 SMNVEV come from the germline V gene (reference sequence). V was clipped by 2 bases and J by 3 bases, with 16 bases between them. The CDR3 sequence is 16 residues long. For the CDR3, the DNA is TGTGCCAGCAGTTTAAGGGTCTGGGGCGGCCACACTGAAGCTTTCTTT. This encodes CASSLRVWGGHTEAFF.

The chain links TRBV7-8 to TRBJ1-4; 7 bases are a match to TRBD1. Germline assignment: CDR1 SGHVS and CDR2 FQNEAQ. CDR3 length: 14 residues. V lost 6 bases and J lost 3; bases outside the gene matches: 4. The CDR3 loop is CASSSGTANEKLFF. In DNA, the CDR3 is TGTGCCAGCAGTTCCGGGACAGCTAATGAAAAACTGTTTTTT.

This clone has just a few counts. The chain couples TRBV3-1 (or the pseudogene TRBV3-2) to TRBJ1-3; possibly TRBD1 for D (5 bases). The germline V and J ends were trimmed by 3 bases and 0 bases, with 9 bases remaining between them. CDR1 and CDR2 from the germline V gene are LGHDT and YNNKEL (reference sequence). The CDR3 covers 15 residues. The CDR3, as DNA: TGTGCCAGCAGCCACGAGGACACCTCTGGAAACACCATATATTTT. This gives the protein CASSHEDTSGNTIYF.

V usage is TRBV9 and J usage is TRBJ1-2; TRBD1 is a possible D gene (6 bases). The CDR3 sequence is 15 residues long. V was cut by 2 bases and J by 10 bases, with 21 bases left in between. The germline gives CDR1 SGDLS, CDR2 YYNGEE. CDR3 amino acids: CASSVGAGRANDYTF. The CDR3, as DNA: TGTGCCAGCAGCGTGGGGGCCGGCAGAGCAAACGACTACACCTTC.

This chain connects TRBV9 to TRBJ2-2; D perhaps matches TRBD2 (6 bases). Germline loops: CDR1 SGDLS, CDR2 YYNGEE. V shed 3 bases and J shed 2 bases, with 11 bases lying between them. This CDR3 has 15 amino acids. CDR3 loop: CASSAQGTNTGELFF. Here the CDR3 DNA reads TGTGCCAGCAGCGCCCAAGGGACTAACACCGGGGAGCTGTTTTTT.

The chain couples TRBV9 to TRBJ1-2; maybe TRBD1 (5 bases). CDR1 is SGDLS, CDR2 YYNGEE, per germline. The CDR3 totals 15 residues. Trimming took 4 bases from V and 5 from J, leaving 18 bases between them. CDR3 residues: CASSPVGATPYGYTF. CDR3 bases: TGTGCCAGCAGCCCCGTAGGGGCCACCCCTTATGGCTACACCTTC.

This chain links TRBV19 with TRBJ1-2, with 9 bases fitting TRBD1. Germline trimming cut 4 bases from V and 4 bases from J; bases unmatched to any gene: 10. Germline CDR1 reads LNHDA; CDR2 reads SQIVND (reference sequence). This CDR3 has 16 residues. This chain's CDR3 is CASSRGQGGAFYGYTF. The CDR3 DNA follows: TGTGCCAGTAGTAGGGGACAGGGAGGGGCCTTCTATGGCTACACCTTC.

The rearrangement joins TRBV19 to TRBJ1-1, with TRBD1 matching over 8 bases. The CDR3 contains 17 residues. Germline CDR1 reads LNHDA; CDR2 reads SQIVND (reference sequence). With 1 base clipped from V and 4 bases from J, the junction kept 11 bases outside the gene matches. The CDR3 DNA sequence: TGTGCCAGTAGTATAGGTCTCTCAGGGGGCGTCTTCACTGAAGCTTTCTTT. It yields the protein CASSIGLSGGVFTEAFF.

V is TRBV5-1 and J is TRBJ1-3; the match to TRBD1 covers 7 bases. Germline loops: CDR1 SGHRS, CDR2 YFSETQ. The CDR3 spans 17 residues. Trimming took 0 bases from V and 8 from J; bases not matched to a gene: 14. CDR3 sequence reads: CASSLAFTGDFRDTIYF. DNA of the CDR3: TGCGCCAGCAGCTTGGCTTTTACAGGGGATTTTAGAGACACCATATATTTT.

This chain links TRBV20-1 with TRBJ2-5, with TRBD1 matching over 8 bases. Germline values: CDR1 DFQATT, CDR2 SNEGSKA (reference sequence). This CDR3 has 11 residues. Trimming removed 5 bases from V and 4 bases from J; junction bases left unmatched: 0. CDR3 coding DNA: TGCAGTGCTGGACAGGGAGAGACCCAGTACTTC. Its protein product is CSAGQGETQYF.

The chain joins TRBV10-3 to TRBJ2-3; maybe TRBD2 (5 bases). V was clipped by 4 bases and J by 1 base, with 9 bases between them. Germline CDR1 reads ENHRY; CDR2 reads SYGVKD. There are 14 residues in the CDR3. The CDR3 region has the DNA TGTGCCATCAGTGTGACGGAGGGCACAGATACGCAGTATTTT. Residues: CAISVTEGTDTQYF.

The gene calls are TRBV5-1 and TRBJ1-2, with 12 bases lining up with TRBD1. V dropped 0 bases and J dropped 8; count of bases not matched to a gene: 11. The CDR3 totals 17 residues. The germline CDR1 and CDR2 sequences are SGHRS and YFSETQ. CDR3 in DNA: TGCGCCAGCAGCTTGGCCATACCGGGACAGGGGGCGTACGGCTACACCTTC. Translating it yields CASSLAIPGQGAYGYTF.

The chain uses TRBV11-3 and TRBJ2-2; no firm D call. The CDR3 sequence is 12 residues long. CDR1 and CDR2 from the germline V gene are SGHNT and YENEEA. V lost 4 bases and J lost 6, with 6 bases in between. The CDR3 reads CASSYRSGELFF. The CDR3 DNA follows: TGTGCCAGCAGCTACCGGTCCGGGGAGCTGTTTTTT. The entire variable domain, with the rest obtained from reference TRBV11-3 and TRBJ2-2, is as follows: EAGVVQSPRYKIIEKKQPVAFWCNPISGHNTLYWYLQNLGQGPELLIRYENEEAVDDSQLPKDRFSAERLKGVDSTLKIQPAELGDSAVYLCASSYRSGELFFGEGSRLTVL.

This clone appeared a few times. The chain joins TRBV3-1 (or the pseudogene TRBV3-2) to TRBJ1-2, with unresolved D. This CDR3 has 12 amino acids. CDR1 LGHDT and CDR2 YNNKEL come from the germline V gene (reference sequence). V gave up 0 bases and J gave up 9 bases, with 8 bases separating them. Here the CDR3 DNA reads TGTGCCAGCAGCCAAGAATCAGGAAGCTACACCTTC. This gives the protein CASSQESGSYTF.

The CDR3 sequence: CASSQDQGAPYGYTF. CDR3 bases: TGCGCCAGCAGCCAAGATCAGGGGGCACCCTATGGCTACACCTTC. The chain uses TRBV4-3 and TRBJ1-2; 8 bases align to TRBD1. Germline V lookup: CDR1 LGHNA, CDR2 YSLEER. This CDR3 contains 15 residues. V gave up 0 bases and J gave up 4 bases; unmatched junction bases: 4.

This clone was detected once. The rearrangement uses TRBV9 and TRBJ1-6; TRBD1 aligns across 8 bases. The germline V gene has CDR1 SGDLS and CDR2 YYNGEE. V trimming: 4 bases; J trimming: 11 bases; junction bases outside the gene matches: 5. The CDR3 length is 13 residues. The CDR3 DNA reads as TGTGCCAGCAGCCCCGGACAGGGAACACCCCTCCACTTT. As protein: CASSPGQGTPLHF. The full variable domain, in which reference TRBV9 and TRBJ1-6 provide the parts outside the CDR3, is DSGVTQTPKHLITATGQRVTLRCSPRSGDLSVYWYQQSLDQGLQFLIQYYNGEERAKGNILERFSAQQFPDLHSELNLSSLELGDSALYFCASSPGQGTPLHFGNGTRLTVT.

As for this clone: Germline is not matched at one junction end, which may reflect a read error. This chain uses TRBV7-7 with TRBJ2-1, with TRBD1 matching 8 bases. CDR1 is SSHAT, CDR2 FNYEAQ, per germline (reference sequence). The CDR3 is 13 residues long. The CDR3 region is CASSQDRGNEQFF. CDR3 in DNA: TGTGCTAGCAGCCAAGACAGGGGCAATGAGCAGTTCTTC.

This chain links TRBV5-1 with TRBJ2-7; TRBD1 agrees at 7 bases. Germline V CDR1 and CDR2: SGHRS, YFSETQ. V gave up 0 bases and J gave up 4 bases; unmatched junction bases: 4. The CDR3 covers 14 residues. For the CDR3, the DNA is TGCGCCAGCAGCTTGGGGGGACAGTGGTACGAGCAGTACTTC. It specifies CASSLGGQWYEQYF.

This CDR3 is CASSPLSRGNTGELFF. CDR3 nucleotide sequence: TGTGCCAGCTCACCACTCTCCAGGGGAAACACCGGGGAGCTGTTTTTT. V usage is TRBV18 and J usage is TRBJ2-2; D may be TRBD1 (6 bases). The germline CDR1 and CDR2 sequences are KGHSH and LQKENI. This CDR3 comprises 16 residues. Deletions cut 1 base from V and 2 bases from J, with 11 bases between.

This clone turned up a few times. V gene TRBV11-3 combines with J gene TRBJ1-1, with TRBD1 matching over 7 bases. The CDR3 length is 15 residues. Looked up from germline, CDR1 is SGHNT and CDR2 is YENEEA. The junction had 6 bases not matched to a gene; V was cut back by 4 bases and J by 1 base. CDR3 amino acids: CASSYSGQSNTEAFF. The CDR3 nucleotides read TGTGCCAGCAGCTATTCGGGACAGTCGAACACTGAAGCTTTCTTT.